Listed here are 25 T cell receptor beta chains from one sample, sequenced in a study of control samples from healthy donors and cancer patients. Generated by immunoSEQ multiplex PCR, the TCRdb table keeps only in-frame clones and is missing some. The sample includes about 180,000 clones, 90% of them seen just once. Material: blood. These receptors were taken from a woman in her 50s in good health.

The V gene is TRBV27, the J gene TRBJ2-3; TRBD1 matches 10 bases. V shed 5 bases and J 2 bases; nucleotides not matched to a gene: 4. The germline gives CDR1 MNHEY, CDR2 SMNVEV (reference sequence). The CDR3 is 15 residues long. The CDR3 bases are TGTGCCAGCAGTGTCGGGACAGGGGACACAGATACGCAGTATTTT. Translating gives CASSVGTGDTDTQYF.

The chain's CDR3 is CAWSLVETQYF. CDR3 coding DNA: TGTGCCTGGAGCCTGGTGGAGACCCAGTACTTC. The chain carries TRBV30 and TRBJ2-5; no firm D call. Trimming removed 3 bases from V and 5 bases from J, with 7 bases in between. Germline values: CDR1 GTSNPN, CDR2 SVGIG (reference sequence). The CDR3 spans 11 residues. Drawing the rest from reference TRBV30 and TRBJ2-5, the complete variable domain is SQTIHQWPATLVQPVGSPLSLECTVEGTSNPNLYWYRQAAGRGLQLLFYSVGIGQISSEVPQNLSASRPQDRQFILSSKKLLLSDSGFYLCAWSLVETQYFGPGTRLLVL.

The J gene is TRBJ1-3, the V gene TRBV7-2; unclear D gene. Germline CDR1 is SGHTA and CDR2 is FQGNSA. V was clipped by 6 bases and J by 0 bases, with 12 bases between them. The CDR3 runs to 15 residues. The CDR3 nucleotides read TGTGCCAGCAGTCTACTTATGGTCTCTGGAAACACCATATATTTT. It encodes CASSLLMVSGNTIYF.

The chain joins TRBV29-1 to TRBJ2-7; unclear D gene. There are 12 residues in the CDR3. Trimming removed 4 bases from V and 0 bases from J, with 7 bases in between. Germline values: CDR1 SQVTM, CDR2 ANQGSEA. CDR3 protein: CSVGQSSYEQYF. CDR3 nucleotide sequence: TGCAGCGTTGGGCAAAGCTCCTACGAGCAGTACTTC.

The chain recombines TRBV7-3 with TRBJ1-2; 7 nucleotides agree with TRBD1. With 5 bases clipped from V and 8 bases from J, the junction kept 8 bases outside the gene matches. This CDR3 has 13 residues. Germline CDR1 reads SGHTA; CDR2 reads FQGTGA. The DNA of the CDR3 is TGTGCCAGCAGCCGGGACAGCCAGGGGGGCTACACCTTC. Its protein is CASSRDSQGGYTF. The whole variable domain, filled in from reference TRBV7-3 and TRBJ1-2, reads GAGVSQTPSNKVTEKGKYVELRCDPISGHTALYWYRQSLGQGPEFLIYFQGTGAADDSGLPNDRFFAVRPEGSVSTLKIQRTERGDSAVYLCASSRDSQGGYTFGSGTRLTVV.

For the CDR3, the DNA is TGTGCCAGCAGCCTGGAAGGGGGCCGGGAGACCCAGTACTTC. Its protein product is CASSLEGGRETQYF. This rearrangement joins TRBV5-4 to TRBJ2-5; TRBD1 matches at 7 bases. Trimming removed 4 bases from V and 5 bases from J; junction bases left unmatched: 8. The CDR3 consists of 14 residues. The V gene's germline CDR1 is SGHNT and CDR2 YYREEE (reference sequence).

The V call is TRBV5-1, the J call TRBJ2-2; weak D call: TRBD2 (5 bases). Germline V lookup: CDR1 SGHRS, CDR2 YFSETQ. There are 14 residues in the CDR3. The V end was cut by 5 bases, the J end by 4 bases, with 12 bases between. CDR3 amino acids: CASRLDPVTGELFF. CDR3 DNA sequence: TGCGCCAGCAGACTAGACCCCGTCACCGGGGAGCTGTTTTTT. Supplemented by reference TRBV5-1 and TRBJ2-2, the full variable domain reads KAGVTQTPRYLIKTRGQQVTLSCSPISGHRSVSWYQQTPGQGLQFLFEYFSETQRNKGNFPGRFSGRQFSNSRSEMNVSTLELGDSALYLCASRLDPVTGELFFGEGSRLTVL.

The chain has TRBV15 and TRBJ2-3, with D possibly matching TRBD2 (6 bases). The germline V gene has CDR1 LNHNV and CDR2 YYDKDF (reference sequence). Trimming shortened V by 3 bases and J by 1 base, and 8 bases separated the two germline ends. The length of the CDR3 is 14 residues. The DNA for the CDR3 is TGTGCCACCAGCAGTGGAGGGGGCACAGATACGCAGTATTTT. This sequence encodes CATSSGGGTDTQYF. Filled out from reference TRBV15 and TRBJ2-3, the complete variable domain reads DAMVIQNPRYQVTQFGKPVTLSCSQTLNHNVMYWYQQKSSQAPKLLFHYYDKDFNNEADTPDNFQSRRPNTSFCFLDIRSPGLGDTAMYLCATSSGGGTDTQYFGPGTRLTVL.

The chain couples TRBV7-3 to TRBJ2-5, with D perhaps being TRBD1 or TRBD2 (5 bases each). Trimming took 1 base from V and 5 from J, leaving 14 bases between them. Germline V gene lookup returns CDR1 SGHTA and CDR2 FQGTGA. The CDR3 is 15 residues long. The CDR3 reads CASSLIGEPSETQYF. Here the CDR3 DNA reads TGTGCCAGCAGCTTAATAGGGGAGCCGTCCGAGACCCAGTACTTC.

Details on this clone: The same CDR3 can be traced to other DNA sequences in this sample. The rearrangement joins TRBV14 to TRBJ1-5; no reliable D call. The germline V gene has CDR1 SGHDN and CDR2 FVKESK. The CDR3 is 12 residues long. V shed 4 bases and J shed 4 bases, with 5 bases lying between them. The CDR3 region is CASSLFNQPQHF. The CDR3 nucleotides read TGTGCCAGCAGCCTGTTTAATCAGCCCCAGCATTTT.

The chain has TRBV9 and TRBJ1-1; D ambiguous. Germline V CDR1 and CDR2: SGDLS, YYNGEE. The ends were cut back, 3 bases at V and 7 bases at J, with 13 bases in the middle. The CDR3 has 13 residues. CDR3 sequence: CASSGGGRDEAFF. In DNA, the CDR3 is TGTGCCAGCAGCGGGGGAGGGAGGGATGAAGCTTTCTTT.

The V gene is TRBV24-1, the J gene TRBJ2-5; D possibly corresponds to TRBD2 (6 bases). Trimming pared 7 bases from V and 0 bases from J, leaving 8 bases between. This CDR3 contains 13 residues. Germline assignment: CDR1 KGHDR and CDR2 SFDVKD. The DNA for the CDR3 is TGTGCCACCAGGGGAGGAAACCAAGAGACCCAGTACTTC. It specifies CATRGGNQETQYF.

The V gene is TRBV28, the J gene TRBJ1-2; 8 bases fit TRBD1. The CDR3 is 16 amino acids. Germline V CDR1 and CDR2: MDHEN, SYDVKM. The junction had 5 bases not matched to a gene; V was cut back by 2 bases and J by 0 bases. This CDR3 reads CASSLPGQDANYGYTF. The CDR3 nucleotides read TGTGCCAGCAGTTTACCGGGACAGGATGCTAACTATGGCTACACCTTC.

The V and J genes are TRBV2 and TRBJ1-1, with unresolved D. Between the trimmed V and J ends, which lost 4 bases and 1 base, there was a span of 10 bases. CDR3 length equals 14 residues. Germline CDR1 and CDR2: SNHLY and FYNNEI. The CDR3, as DNA: TGTGCCAGCAGTGGTGTAAACGAGAACACTGAAGCTTTCTTT. It specifies CASSGVNENTEAFF.

This clone has only one observation. For the CDR3, the DNA is TGCGCCAGCAGCCTCCCCAGGGACTCCTACAATGAGCAGTTCTTC. Its translation: CASSLPRDSYNEQFF. The chain links TRBV5-1 to TRBJ2-1, with D perhaps TRBD1 (5 bases). The V gene lost 4 bases and the J gene lost 0 bases, with 11 bases spanning the gap. CDR1 and CDR2 from the germline V gene are SGHRS and YFSETQ. This CDR3 contains 15 residues.

The V gene is TRBV18, the J gene TRBJ2-7; D is perhaps TRBD1 (6 bases). The CDR3 covers 16 residues. V was cut by 3 bases and J by 3 bases, with 18 bases left in between. Germline V CDR1 and CDR2: KGHSH, LQKENI. DNA of the CDR3: TGTGCCAGCTCACCCCCCCGGGACATTCCCTACTACGAGCAGTACTTC. This encodes CASSPPRDIPYYEQYF.

This clone was observed a single time. The gene calls are TRBV6-2 or TRBV6-3 and TRBJ2-3, with a possible D match to TRBD1 (6 bases). There are 14 residues in the CDR3. CDR1 is MNHEY, CDR2 SVGEGT, per germline. V was trimmed by 5 bases and J by 8 bases, leaving 17 bases between them. The CDR3 sequence is CASSAPTGGGTQYF. The CDR3 DNA follows: TGTGCCAGCAGTGCACCGACAGGAGGAGGTACGCAGTATTTT.

In regard to this clone: Other DNA sequences in this sample translate to the same CDR3. This chain connects TRBV25-1 to TRBJ1-5; possibly TRBD1 for D (6 bases). CDR3 length: 14 residues. The germline V gene encodes CDR1 MGHDK and CDR2 SYGVNS. Trimming pared 5 bases from V and 2 bases from J, leaving 10 bases between. CDR3 in DNA: TGTGCCAGCAGTCCTCGACAGGGCAATCAGCCCCAGCATTTT. Its translation is CASSPRQGNQPQHF.

About this clone itself: The junction does not match germline at one end; this may be a read error. The chain is built from TRBV24-1 and TRBJ1-1; TRBD1 aligns across 9 bases. The CDR3 consists of 13 residues. Per germline, CDR1 KGHDR and CDR2 SFDVKD. DNA of the CDR3: TGCGCCACCGTTGAGACAGGGGGCACTGAAGCTTTCTTT. Encoded protein: CATVETGGTEAFF.

V is TRBV29-1 and J is TRBJ2-1, with D perhaps TRBD2 (5 bases). Between the trimmed V and J ends, which lost 4 bases and 14 bases, there was a span of 21 bases. Per the germline V gene, CDR1 is SQVTM and CDR2 is ANQGSEA. This CDR3 spans 13 amino acids. CDR3 sequence (DNA): TGCAGCGTTGTCCCAGAGGGAAGAGGTTTAAAGTTCTTC. Translation gives CSVVPEGRGLKFF.

The chain joins TRBV19 to TRBJ2-1; 11 positions match TRBD2. The germline V gene encodes CDR1 LNHDA and CDR2 SQIVND (reference sequence). The CDR3 totals 19 residues. The ends lost 3 bases at V and 8 bases at J; junction bases unmatched: 18. The CDR3 loop reads CASSISLARLAGGRDEQFF. DNA for the CDR3: TGTGCCAGTAGTATTTCGTTAGCCAGGCTAGCGGGAGGACGAGATGAGCAGTTCTTC.

The chain uses TRBV2 and TRBJ2-1, with D hard to call. Trimming removed 6 bases from V and 7 bases from J, with 4 bases in between. Germline V CDR1 and CDR2: SNHLY, FYNNEI. CDR3 length: 10 amino acids. The CDR3 sequence: CASRGNEQFF. CDR3 nucleotides: TGTGCCAGCAGGGGGAATGAGCAGTTCTTC. The full variable domain, with the rest looked up from reference TRBV2 and TRBJ2-1, is EPEVTQTPSHQVTQMGQEVILRCVPISNHLYFYWYRQILGQKVEFLVSFYNNEISEKSEIFDDQFSVERPDGSNFTLKIRSTKLEDSAMYFCASRGNEQFFGPGTRLTVL.

CDR3 residues: CAEPPRDTGNHNYGYTF. CDR3 in DNA: TGTGCCGAGCCCCCCCGGGACACGGGAAACCATAACTATGGCTACACCTTC. The chain links TRBV2 to TRBJ1-2, with a possible D match to TRBD1 (6 bases). This CDR3 contains 17 residues. The germline gives CDR1 SNHLY, CDR2 FYNNEI. The germline V and J ends were trimmed by 11 bases and 1 base, with 26 bases remaining between them.

V gene TRBV3-1 (or the pseudogene TRBV3-2) combines with J gene TRBJ1-2; D gene uncertain. CDR1 is LGHDT, CDR2 YNNKEL, per germline (reference sequence). The ends were cut back, 4 bases at V and 4 bases at J, with 16 bases in the middle. The CDR3 contains 15 residues. The CDR3 here is CASSLGGASGYGYTF. Here the CDR3 DNA reads TGTGCCAGCAGCCTAGGCGGAGCATCTGGCTATGGCTACACCTTC.

This clone appeared a single time. V is TRBV12-3 or TRBV12-4 and J is TRBJ1-4; D is perhaps TRBD1 (5 bases). CDR3 length: 13 residues. V was cut by 4 bases and J by 14 bases, with 17 bases left in between. Here the CDR3 reads CASSYTQGDYLFF. In nucleotides, the CDR3 is TGTGCCAGCAGTTACACACAAGGGGATTATCTGTTTTTT.